The rows below give T cell receptor beta chains drawn from one sample of a study of blood T cell repertoires in COVID-19. Profiled with immunoSEQ multiplex PCR; TCRdb holds only in-frame clones, not every one. This sample has some 110,000 clones; 82% occur once, and the top ten carry 7% to 9%. Sequencing was carried out using peripheral blood. These receptor sequences come from a man aged 65 to 79 with acute or convalescent COVID-19. CDR3s include the opening cysteine and the closing phenylalanine or tryptophan. The D gene is left open where the match is weak. A row's size may be missing; if present it is once, few, many or a size class.

CDR3 | DNA | size | D | J | V
CASSTSNGGDGYF | TGTGCCAGCAGCACGAGTAACGGGGGGGACGGATATTTT | . | . | TRBJ1-3 | TRBV7-9
CASRWTSGGSYNEQFF | TGTGCCAGCAGATGGACTAGCGGAGGTTCCTACAATGAGCAGTTCTTC | . | TRBD2 | TRBJ2-1 | TRBV5-4
CAWSSGRSNYGYTF | TGTGCCTGGAGTTCGGGTCGGTCTAACTATGGCTACACCTTC | . | . | TRBJ1-2 | TRBV30
CASSLAGGGGYSGEQYF | TGTGCCAGCAGCTTAGCGGGGGGTGGAGGCTATTCGGGCGAGCAGTACTTC | . | . | TRBJ2-7 | TRBV7-2
CASSTTGTQPQHF | TGTGCCAGCAGCACGACAGGGACGCAGCCCCAGCATTTT | many | TRBD1 | TRBJ1-5 | TRBV5-8
CASRSANSGANVLTF | TGCGCCAGCAGATCTGCGAACTCTGGGGCCAACGTCCTGACTTTC | . | . | TRBJ2-6 | TRBV5-1
CASTGLRNQPQHF | TGTGCCAGTACGGGATTGCGCAATCAGCCCCAGCATTTT | . | . | TRBJ1-5 | TRBV19
CASMRGSYEQYF | TGTGCCAGCATGCGTGGCTCCTACGAGCAGTACTTC | . | . | TRBJ2-7 | TRBV28
CSASRTGNQPQHF | TGCAGTGCTAGTCGGACAGGCAATCAGCCCCAGCATTTT | . | . | TRBJ1-5 | TRBV20-1
CASYQGGQPQHF | TGTGCCAGCTACCAGGGAGGTCAGCCCCAGCATTTT | once | . | TRBJ1-5 | TRBV6-5
CASGAHNTGELFF | TGTGCCAGCGGAGCGCACAACACCGGGGAGCTGTTTTTT | . | . | TRBJ2-2 | TRBV12-3/TRBV12-4
CASRYYEQYF | TGTGCCAGCAGATACTACGAGCAGTACTTC | . | . | TRBJ2-7 | TRBV6-5
CASSIRESTQYF | TGTGCCAGCAGCATTAGGGAGTCGACGCAGTATTTT | . | . | TRBJ2-3 | TRBV3-1/TRBV3-2
CAWATGHNQPQHF | TGTGCCTGGGCCACAGGACACAATCAGCCCCAGCATTTT | . | . | TRBJ1-5 | TRBV30
CASSLRPGSNQPQHF | TGCGCCAGCAGCTTGAGGCCGGGGTCCAATCAGCCCCAGCATTTT | . | . | TRBJ1-5 | TRBV5-1
CASSPVVGATEAFF | TGTGCCAGCAGCCCTGTCGTAGGGGCCACTGAAGCTTTCTTT | . | . | TRBJ1-1 | TRBV7-3
CASSSRQGGLYNEQFF | TGTGCCAGCAGTTCTCGACAGGGGGGGTTGTACAATGAGCAGTTCTTC | . | TRBD1 | TRBJ2-1 | TRBV28
CSIIRASGGETQYF | TGCAGTATAATCAGGGCGAGCGGGGGAGAGACCCAGTACTTC | . | TRBD2 | TRBJ2-5 | TRBV29-1
CASSLGGTGSEKLFF | TGTGCCAGCAGCTTAGGTGGGACAGGGTCTGAAAAACTGTTTTTT | . | TRBD1 | TRBJ1-4 | TRBV7-6
CASSPGQGNQPQHF | TGTGCCAGCAGCCCGGGACAGGGGAATCAGCCCCAGCATTTT | . | TRBD1 | TRBJ1-5 | TRBV28
CASSLAAGGSNTEAFF | TGCGCCAGCAGCTTGGCGGCTGGGGGCTCGAACACTGAAGCTTTCTTT | . | . | TRBJ1-1 | TRBV5-1
CASVQGQTPEAFF | TGTGCCAGCGTGCAGGGCCAGACCCCCGAAGCTTTCTTT | . | . | TRBJ1-1 | TRBV2
CASRQSLAKNIQYF | TGTGCCAGCCGACAGAGCCTAGCCAAAAACATTCAGTACTTC | once | . | TRBJ2-4 | TRBV19